This entry lists 16 T cell receptor beta chains sequenced from one sample in a study of shared clonotypes between healthy human individuals. Produced via immunoSEQ multiplex PCR; TCRdb's table is partial and in-frame only. The sample consists of 2.3 million or so clones, roughly 93% of them appearing once. Sequencing was done on a sample of naive CD4+ T cells from PBMCs. As for subset: CD45RA+ positively selected. All receptors derive from a man aged 18 to 29 in good health. Some clones in this sample may be carry-over from other donors' samples.

The CDR3 here is CGARAQGGTNYGYTF. DNA for the CDR3: TGTGGCGCAAGGGCACAGGGAGGAACTAACTATGGCTACACCTTC. The J gene is TRBJ1-2, the V gene TRBV19; possibly TRBD1 for D (6 bases). Germline CDR1 and CDR2: LNHDA and SQIVND (reference sequence). The CDR3 loop spans 15 amino acids.

This rearrangement joins TRBV7-2 to TRBJ2-7, with TRBD1 matching over 7 bases. The V gene end was trimmed by 5 bases and the J gene end by 2 bases; junction bases not matched to a gene: 3. From germline, CDR1 is SGHTA and CDR2 FQGNSA. This CDR3 is 13 amino acids long. The CDR3 protein is CASSTDRTYEQYF. The CDR3 DNA follows: TGTGCCAGCAGCACGGACAGGACCTACGAGCAGTACTTC. The full variable domain, rest sourced from reference TRBV7-2 and TRBJ2-7, is GAGVSQSPSNKVTEKGKDVELRCDPISGHTALYWYRQSLGQGLEFLIYFQGNSAPDKSGLPSDRFSAERTGGSVSTLTIQRTQQEDSAVYLCASSTDRTYEQYFGPGTRLTVT.

V and J are TRBV30 and TRBJ1-3, with TRBD1 matching 7 bases. CDR3 length: 15 amino acids. CDR1 is GTSNPN, CDR2 SVGIG, per germline (reference sequence). The trim removed 0 bases at V and 4 bases at J, leaving 6 bases unmatched. The CDR3 protein is CAWSVKGQLGNTIYF. The CDR3 DNA reads as TGTGCCTGGAGTGTAAAGGGACAGCTGGGAAACACCATATATTTT.

The chain has TRBV29-1 and TRBJ2-5; D is ambiguous. Germline V CDR1 and CDR2: SQVTM, ANQGSEA. The length of the CDR3 is 14 residues. The V end was cut by 2 bases, the J end by 1 base, with 11 bases between. The CDR3 loop reads CSVEPGSSQETQYF. The CDR3 DNA follows: TGCAGCGTTGAACCGGGCTCCTCCCAAGAGACCCAGTACTTC.

The chain combines TRBV27 with TRBJ2-7; 13 positions agree with TRBD2. Germline V gene sequence: CDR1 MNHEY, CDR2 SMNVEV (reference sequence). CDR3 size: 17 residues. J gave up 2 bases and V 5 bases, and 9 bases lay outside the gene matches. Written as DNA, the CDR3 is TGTGCCAGCAGTAACCCCTGGACTAGCGGGAGAACCTACGAGCAGTACTTC. Protein: CASSNPWTSGRTYEQYF.

A single count supports this clone. The chain couples TRBV9 to TRBJ2-3; 10 positions agree with TRBD2. The CDR3 length is 16 residues. The V segment lost 4 bases and the J segment 7 bases; nucleotides outside the gene matches: 12. CDR1 is SGDLS, CDR2 YYNGEE, per germline. CDR3 sequence (DNA): TGTGCCAGCAGCATAAACCTCGATAGCGGGAGGTATACGCAGTATTTT. It codes for CASSINLDSGRYTQYF.

V gene TRBV11-3 combines with J gene TRBJ2-1; no firm D call. This CDR3 has 17 residues. The V end was cut by 0 bases, the J end by 4 bases, with 16 bases between. The germline gives CDR1 SGHNT, CDR2 YENEEA. The CDR3 DNA reads as TGTGCCAGCAGCTTAGACATAGGATCGACACTGTACAATGAGCAGTTCTTC. This codes for CASSLDIGSTLYNEQFF.

The chain joins TRBV11-2 to TRBJ2-2; 8 nucleotides line up with TRBD2. The ends lost 5 bases at V and 2 bases at J; junction bases unmatched: 4. In germline, CDR1 is SGHAT, CDR2 FQNNGV. The CDR3 is made up of 15 amino acids. CDR3: CASSKGLGNTGELFF. In DNA form, the CDR3 reads TGTGCCAGCAGCAAGGGACTAGGTAACACCGGGGAGCTGTTTTTT.

The chain combines TRBV15 with TRBJ1-2, with a tentative D call TRBD1 (5 bases). Trimming left V 0 bases short and J 8 bases short, with 13 bases between. Germline CDR1 reads LNHNV; CDR2 reads YYDKDF (reference sequence). The CDR3 is 14 residues long. CDR3 protein: CATSRDWGTRGYTF. DNA of the CDR3: TGTGCCACCAGCAGAGACTGGGGGACCAGAGGCTACACCTTC. The entire variable domain, with the rest obtained from reference TRBV15 and TRBJ1-2, is as follows: DAMVIQNPRYQVTQFGKPVTLSCSQTLNHNVMYWYQQKSSQAPKLLFHYYDKDFNNEADTPDNFQSRRPNTSFCFLDIRSPGLGDTAMYLCATSRDWGTRGYTFGSGTRLTVV.

The chain is built from TRBV4-2 and TRBJ2-1, with 7 bases identical to TRBD1. V lost 4 bases to trimming and J lost 10 bases; unmatched junction nucleotides: 10. Germline loops: CDR1 LGHNA, CDR2 YNFKEQ. The CDR3 has 14 amino acids. CDR3 nucleotides: TGTGCCAGCAGCCGGGATTTACAGGGGAGCGAGCAGTTCTTC. Its protein is CASSRDLQGSEQFF.

This chain connects TRBV7-9 to TRBJ1-5, with 9 bases fitting TRBD1. This CDR3 has 16 amino acids. V shed 5 bases and J 4 bases; nucleotides not matched to a gene: 9. Germline CDR1 and CDR2: SEHNR and FQNEAQ (reference sequence). CDR3 coding DNA: TGTGCCAGCAGCCAACACGGGACAGGGCTTAATCAGCCCCAGCATTTT. As protein: CASSQHGTGLNQPQHF.

This sequence joins TRBV6-5 and TRBJ1-2; D ambiguous. The germline CDR1 and CDR2 sequences are MNHEY and SVGAGI. Trimming left V 0 bases short and J 8 bases short, with 16 bases between. There are 15 residues in the CDR3. CDR3 DNA sequence: TGTGCCAGCAGTTACTCGCGACCCTACAGCGAAGGCTACACCTTC. Translated: CASSYSRPYSEGYTF.

This clone appeared once. J is TRBJ2-2 and V is TRBV27; no clear D. Germline V gene sequence: CDR1 MNHEY, CDR2 SMNVEV (reference sequence). Trimming cost V 5 bases and J 0 bases, with 4 bases left between them. The CDR3 totals 13 residues. DNA for the CDR3: TGTGCCAGCAGTCCCGCGAACACCGGGGAGCTGTTTTTT. This gives the protein CASSPANTGELFF.

The chain couples TRBV9 to TRBJ2-2, with a possible D match to TRBD1 (5 bases). Germline loops: CDR1 SGDLS, CDR2 YYNGEE. The CDR3 is made up of 15 amino acids. The V end lost 3 bases, the J end lost 6 bases, and 15 bases lay between the germline ends. DNA of the CDR3: TGTGCCAGCAGCGGCGACCAGATAGGGGCCGGGGAGCTGTTTTTT. Translated, it gives CASSGDQIGAGELFF.

The chain uses TRBV11-1 and TRBJ2-6; D gene unclear. Germline V gene data show CDR1 as SGHAT and CDR2 as FQDESV (reference sequence). The CDR3 sequence is 14 residues long. Trimming left V 3 bases short and J 3 bases short, with 6 bases between. The CDR3 loop is CASSFVDGANVLTF. In nucleotides, the CDR3 is TGTGCCAGCAGCTTCGTTGATGGGGCCAACGTCCTGACTTTC.

The CDR3 here is CASSGGTGSSYEQYF. CDR3 in DNA: TGTGCCAGCAGCGGAGGGACAGGGAGCTCCTACGAGCAGTACTTC. This rearrangement joins TRBV9 to TRBJ2-7; 9 nucleotides match TRBD1. V dropped 3 bases and J dropped 0; count of bases not matched to a gene: 4. The CDR3 has 15 residues. Per germline, CDR1 SGDLS and CDR2 YYNGEE. The variable domain in full, completed from reference TRBV9 and TRBJ2-7, reads DSGVTQTPKHLITATGQRVTLRCSPRSGDLSVYWYQQSLDQGLQFLIQYYNGEERAKGNILERFSAQQFPDLHSELNLSSLELGDSALYFCASSGGTGSSYEQYFGPGTRLTVT.